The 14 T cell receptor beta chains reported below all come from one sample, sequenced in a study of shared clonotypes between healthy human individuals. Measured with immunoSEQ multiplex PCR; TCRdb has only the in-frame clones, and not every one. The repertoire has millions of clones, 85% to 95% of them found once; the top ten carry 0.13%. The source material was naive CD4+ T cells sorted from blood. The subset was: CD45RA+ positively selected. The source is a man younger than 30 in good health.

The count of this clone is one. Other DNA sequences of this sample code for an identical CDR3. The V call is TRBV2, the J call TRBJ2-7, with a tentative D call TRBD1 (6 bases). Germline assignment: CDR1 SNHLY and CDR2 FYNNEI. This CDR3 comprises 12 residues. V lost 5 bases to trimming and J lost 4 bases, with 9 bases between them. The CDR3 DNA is TGTGCCAGCAGTCCTCAGGGGTACGAGCAGTACTTC. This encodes CASSPQGYEQYF.

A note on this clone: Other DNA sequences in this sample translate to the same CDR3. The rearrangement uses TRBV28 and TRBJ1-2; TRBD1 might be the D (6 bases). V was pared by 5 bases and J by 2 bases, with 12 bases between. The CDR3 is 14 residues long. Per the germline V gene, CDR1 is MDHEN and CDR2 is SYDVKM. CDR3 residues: CASSPQGPNYGYTF. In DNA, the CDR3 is TGTGCCAGCAGTCCACAGGGCCCAAACTATGGCTACACCTTC.

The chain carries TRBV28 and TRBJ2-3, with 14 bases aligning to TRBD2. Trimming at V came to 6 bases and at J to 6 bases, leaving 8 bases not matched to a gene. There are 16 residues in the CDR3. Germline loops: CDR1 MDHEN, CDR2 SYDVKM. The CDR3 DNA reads TGTGCCAGCAGCCTAAGGACTAGCGGGGGGATGGATACGCAGTATTTT. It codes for CASSLRTSGGMDTQYF.

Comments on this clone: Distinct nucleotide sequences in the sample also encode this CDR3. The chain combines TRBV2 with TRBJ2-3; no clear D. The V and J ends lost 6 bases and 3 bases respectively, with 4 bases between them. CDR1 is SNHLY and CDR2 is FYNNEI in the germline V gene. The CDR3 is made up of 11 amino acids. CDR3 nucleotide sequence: TGTGCCAGCAGACTTACAGATACGCAGTATTTT. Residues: CASRLTDTQYF.

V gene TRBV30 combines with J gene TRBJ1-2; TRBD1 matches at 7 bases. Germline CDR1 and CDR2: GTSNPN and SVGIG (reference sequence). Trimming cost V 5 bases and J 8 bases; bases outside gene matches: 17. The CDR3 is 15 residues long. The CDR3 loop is CAWDYQGTAAPGYTF. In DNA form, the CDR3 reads TGTGCCTGGGACTACCAAGGGACAGCGGCGCCCGGCTACACCTTC.

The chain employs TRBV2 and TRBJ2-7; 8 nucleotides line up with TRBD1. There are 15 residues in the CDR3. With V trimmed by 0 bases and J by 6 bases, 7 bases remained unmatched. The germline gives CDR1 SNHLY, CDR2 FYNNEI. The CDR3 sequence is CASSEATGGLGEQYF. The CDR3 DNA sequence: TGTGCCAGCAGTGAAGCTACAGGGGGACTCGGCGAGCAGTACTTC.

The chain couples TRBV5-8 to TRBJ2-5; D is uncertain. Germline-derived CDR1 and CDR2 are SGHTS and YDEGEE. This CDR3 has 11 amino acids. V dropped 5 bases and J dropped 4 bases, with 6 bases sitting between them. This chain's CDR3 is CASRTRETQYF. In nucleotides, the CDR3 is TGTGCCAGCAGGACGAGAGAGACCCAGTACTTC.

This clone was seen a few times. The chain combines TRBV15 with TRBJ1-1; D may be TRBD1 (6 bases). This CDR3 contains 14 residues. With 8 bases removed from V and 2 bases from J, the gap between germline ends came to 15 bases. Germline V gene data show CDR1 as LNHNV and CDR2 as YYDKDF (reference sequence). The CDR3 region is CATRVRDTNTEAFF. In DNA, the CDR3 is TGTGCCACCCGCGTTCGGGACACCAACACTGAAGCTTTCTTT. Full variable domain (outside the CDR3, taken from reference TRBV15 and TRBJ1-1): DAMVIQNPRYQVTQFGKPVTLSCSQTLNHNVMYWYQQKSSQAPKLLFHYYDKDFNNEADTPDNFQSRRPNTSFCFLDIRSPGLGDTAMYLCATRVRDTNTEAFFGQGTRLTVV.

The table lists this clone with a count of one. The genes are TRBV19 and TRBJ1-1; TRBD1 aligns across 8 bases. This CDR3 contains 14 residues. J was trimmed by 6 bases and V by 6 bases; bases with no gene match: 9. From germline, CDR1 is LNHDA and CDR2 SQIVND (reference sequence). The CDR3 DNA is TGTGCCAGTAGGTTGGACAGGGTAACGTCTGAAGCTTTCTTT. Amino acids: CASRLDRVTSEAFF. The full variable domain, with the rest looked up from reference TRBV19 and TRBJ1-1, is DGGITQSPKYLFRKEGQNVTLSCEQNLNHDAMYWYRQDPGQGLRLIYYSQIVNDFQKGDIAEGYSVSREKKESFPLTVTSAQKNPTAFYLCASRLDRVTSEAFFGQGTRLTVV.

The CDR3: CASSLAGTVGDQPQHF. The CDR3 DNA is TGTGCCAGCAGCTTAGCCGGGACCGTCGGGGATCAGCCCCAGCATTTT. V and J are TRBV7-9 and TRBJ1-5, with D perhaps matching TRBD1 (5 bases). V lost 0 bases and J 5 bases, leaving 14 bases between the germline ends. Germline assignment: CDR1 SEHNR and CDR2 FQNEAQ (reference sequence). The CDR3 totals 16 residues.

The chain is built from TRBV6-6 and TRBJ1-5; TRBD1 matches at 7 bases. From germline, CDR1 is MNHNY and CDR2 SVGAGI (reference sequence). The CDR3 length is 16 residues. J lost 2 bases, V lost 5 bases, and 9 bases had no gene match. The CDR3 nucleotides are TGTGCCAGCAGTCCCCGGGGAGGACAGGGCAATCAGCCCCAGCATTTT. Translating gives CASSPRGGQGNQPQHF.

CDR3 amino acids: CAWDRVKTPLHF. In DNA form, the CDR3 reads TGTGCCTGGGACAGGGTCAAGACACCCCTCCACTTT. V usage is TRBV30 and J usage is TRBJ1-6, with 7 bases aligning to TRBD1. Germline trimming cut 5 bases from V and 11 bases from J; bases unmatched to any gene: 6. Germline assignment: CDR1 GTSNPN and CDR2 SVGIG (reference sequence). The CDR3 spans 12 residues.

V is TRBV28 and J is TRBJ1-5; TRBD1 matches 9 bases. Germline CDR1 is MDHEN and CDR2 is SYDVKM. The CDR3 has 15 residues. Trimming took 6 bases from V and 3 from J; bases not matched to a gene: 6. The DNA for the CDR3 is TGTGCCAGCAGCCCTACAGGGGGCGTCAATCAGCCCCAGCATTTT. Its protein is CASSPTGGVNQPQHF.

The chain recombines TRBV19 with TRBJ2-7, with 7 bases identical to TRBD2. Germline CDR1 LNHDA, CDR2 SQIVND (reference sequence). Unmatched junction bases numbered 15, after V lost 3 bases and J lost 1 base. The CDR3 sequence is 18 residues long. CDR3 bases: TGTGCCAGTAGTATCAGTTTGAGCGCTGGCGGGAGTTCCTACGAGCAGTACTTC. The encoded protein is CASSISLSAGGSSYEQYF.